One sample yielded the 3 T cell receptor beta chains listed below, sequenced in a study of shared clonotypes between healthy human individuals. Libraries were prepared by immunoSEQ multiplex PCR; TCRdb keeps only in-frame clonotypes and omits some of them. The sample records 2 million to 2.5 million clones, more than 85% being singletons. Material: naive CD4+ T cells from PBMCs. Subset described: CD45RA+ positively selected. These TCRs come from a man younger than 35 in good health. Some clones in this sample may be carry-over from other donors' samples.

This clone has only one observation. The chain links TRBV10-1 to TRBJ2-5; D not certain. With 4 bases removed from V and 1 base from J, the gap between germline ends came to 4 bases. The CDR3 covers 12 residues. The V gene's germline CDR1 is WNHNN and CDR2 SYGVQD (reference sequence). The CDR3: CASSGGQETQYF. In DNA, the CDR3 is TGCGCCAGCAGTGGGGGCCAAGAGACCCAGTACTTC.

The chain recombines TRBV28 with TRBJ1-5; 7 bases are a match to TRBD1. This CDR3 has 15 residues. Trimming removed 7 bases from V and 4 bases from J; junction bases left unmatched: 10. CDR1 and CDR2 (germline): MDHEN, SYDVKM. CDR3 DNA: TGTGCCAGCACCGTAGACAGGGCCGCTAATCAGCCCCAGCATTTT. As protein: CASTVDRAANQPQHF. Full variable domain (rest looked up from reference TRBV28 and TRBJ1-5): DVKVTQSSRYLVKRTGEKVFLECVQDMDHENMFWYRQDPGLGLRLIYFSYDVKMKEKGDIPEGYSVSREKKERFSLILESASTNQTSMYLCASTVDRAANQPQHFGDGTRLSIL.

The J gene is TRBJ2-7, the V gene TRBV27, with TRBD2 matching over 10 bases. V was clipped by 6 bases and J by 0 bases; unmatched bases: 11. The CDR3 is 17 amino acids. Germline V gives CDR1 MNHEY, CDR2 SMNVEV (reference sequence). The CDR3: CASRSSSGRKSSYEQYF. CDR3 DNA: TGTGCCAGCAGGTCAAGTAGCGGGAGGAAGAGCTCCTACGAGCAGTACTTC.